This entry lists 2 T cell receptor beta chains sequenced from one sample in a study of OX40 agonist ivuxolimab in advanced cancers. The table came from immunoSEQ multiplex PCR; TCRdb's copy has only in-frame clones and leaves some out. The sample consists of tens of thousands of clones, around nine tenths of them appearing once. Sequencing used CD4+ or CD8+ T cells sorted from blood, obtained in a trial of the OX40 agonist ivuxolimab. The receptors come from an adult with an advanced solid tumor such as melanoma, head and neck, liver or kidney cancer.

The rearrangement links TRBV19 to TRBJ1-2; D unclear. Trimming took off 0 bases at V and 4 bases at J, with 18 bases between the two ends. The CDR3 sequence is 17 residues long. Germline V CDR1 and CDR2: LNHDA, SQIVND (reference sequence). The CDR3 protein is CASSIEAGSRFRYGYTF. DNA of the CDR3: TGTGCCAGTAGTATAGAGGCGGGATCCCGCTTTCGCTATGGCTACACCTTC.

This clone is categorized as medium-sized. The chain employs TRBV7-9 and TRBJ1-5; a weak D match, TRBD1 (5 bases). The germline CDR1 and CDR2 sequences are SEHNR and FQNEAQ (reference sequence). V was pared by 5 bases and J by 6 bases, with 11 bases between. The CDR3 runs to 13 residues. Here the CDR3 reads CASSGPGGQPQHF. The CDR3 region has the DNA TGTGCCAGCAGCGGACCGGGGGGTCAGCCCCAGCATTTT.